This entry is about one T cell receptor beta chain. Its antigen has not been determined. Base-call qualities are not available, and no considerably larger clone is one nucleotide away. Other nucleotide sequences from this sample produce the same CDR3. The method was the immunoSEQ multiplex PCR assay. RNA was extracted from all samples and reverse transcribed into cDNA, which served as template for TCR sequencing. SuperScript III was used to make first-strand cDNA, primed with a 2:1 mix of oligo-dT and random hexamers. A synthetic immune receptor repertoire was used to assess amplification bias, and residual bias was removed computationally. In the authors' own workflow: Raw reads were preprocessed for error removal, and CDR3 was defined according to IMGT conventions as running from the conserved cysteine to phenylalanine. Clonality was computed by normalizing Shannon entropy by log2 of the number of productive unique TCRs and subtracting the result from 1. Whether scalp clones were CD4 or CD8 was inferred by matching scalp TCRbeta sequences against CD4 and CD8 repertoires sorted from blood. TCRdb's version of the immuneACCESS table is confined to in-frame rearrangements and falls short of the full clone set. An unresolved V gene accounts for under half of the shortfall where checked; the remainder is of unknown origin. Clone size and V and J calls were adopted from that table, with D and trimming inferred from the DNA. The sample yields approximately 59,000 clones; approximately 46% were counted once. The ten largest clonotypes hold about a sixth of the sample.

Explained via the paper, the time point label denotes: baseline before oral tofacitinib. Lesional scalp punch biopsies and peripheral blood were obtained from alopecia areata patients. PBMCs were isolated by density centrifugation and stained for CD3, CD4 and CD8, and CD4+ and CD8+ T cells were sorted on a FACSAria. The data were obtained in a study of CD8+ T cells in alopecia areata (dated by TCRdb to the late 2010s). About the study as a whole: The treated patients, all with moderate-to-severe alopecia areata, were enrolled in an open-label pilot trial of oral tofacitinib given at 5 to 10 mg twice daily. Patients stayed on tofacitinib for 6 to 18 months and then had 6 months of follow-up off drug so that delayed response and recurrence could be assessed. In both human patients and the C3H/HeJ mouse model, the study applied high-throughput TCRbeta sequencing to look at T cell clonal expansion in alopecia areata. In humans, TCRbeta sequencing was performed on scalp tissue and on sorted CD4+ and CD8+ peripheral blood T cells from healthy controls and from patients with patchy or totalis/universalis alopecia areata. Tofacitinib-treated patients had biopsies at baseline and at 4 and 24 weeks of treatment, with a later scalp biopsy in several patients. Scalp clonality was compared across normal scalp (n=4), patchy alopecia areata scalp (n=8), and alopecia totalis/universalis scalp (n=8). The RNA source kit depended on sample type: the PAXgene miRNA kit for fixed scalp, the miRNeasy kit for PBMCs, and the RNeasy kit for mouse skin. TCRbeta CDR3 regions were amplified by immunoSEQ multiplex PCR using 35 Vbeta forward and 13 Jbeta reverse primers.

Findings and caveats that apply to the study as a whole: Shared TCR sequences between patients were less evident than in mice, which may be partly attributable to HLA diversity in the patient population. Compared with normal scalp, lesional scalp had higher clonality and more expanded CD8+ clones, particularly in alopecia totalis/universalis, a pattern that suggests antigenic drive. Unlike mouse skin, where gammadelta T cells dominate, normal human skin contains resident alphabeta T cells that get sequenced too, which complicates analysis of the scalp TCR repertoire.

The receptor comes from a human donor with alopecia areata. Source: CD8+ T cells sorted from blood, taken at week 0.

The DNA is TGTGCCAGTAGTATAGGAAGAAACACTGAAGCTTTCTTT. Its coded protein is CASSIGRNTEAFF. The chain uses TRBV19 and TRBJ1-1; no D gene call is confident. The CDR3 covers 13 residues, taking in both the cysteine and the phenylalanine. Only CDR3 DNA remains: 39 bases, in frame from the first base. Trimming costs V 1 base and J 2 bases, and their ends lie 5 bases apart. CDR1 and CDR2 are drawn from the germline V gene (reference sequence): LNHDA, SQIVND.